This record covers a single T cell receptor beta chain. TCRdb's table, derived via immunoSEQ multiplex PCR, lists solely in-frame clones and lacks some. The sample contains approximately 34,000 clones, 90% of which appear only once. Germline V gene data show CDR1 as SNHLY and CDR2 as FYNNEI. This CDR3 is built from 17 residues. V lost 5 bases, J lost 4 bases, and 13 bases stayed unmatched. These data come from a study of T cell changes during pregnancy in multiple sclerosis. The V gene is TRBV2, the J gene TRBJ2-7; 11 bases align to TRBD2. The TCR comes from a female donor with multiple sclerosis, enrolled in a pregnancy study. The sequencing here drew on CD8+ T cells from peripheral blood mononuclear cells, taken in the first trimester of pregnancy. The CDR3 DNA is TGTGCCAGCAGTTTCAGTCTGACTAGCGGGAACTCATACGAGCAGTACTTC. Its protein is CASSFSLTSGNSYEQYF.